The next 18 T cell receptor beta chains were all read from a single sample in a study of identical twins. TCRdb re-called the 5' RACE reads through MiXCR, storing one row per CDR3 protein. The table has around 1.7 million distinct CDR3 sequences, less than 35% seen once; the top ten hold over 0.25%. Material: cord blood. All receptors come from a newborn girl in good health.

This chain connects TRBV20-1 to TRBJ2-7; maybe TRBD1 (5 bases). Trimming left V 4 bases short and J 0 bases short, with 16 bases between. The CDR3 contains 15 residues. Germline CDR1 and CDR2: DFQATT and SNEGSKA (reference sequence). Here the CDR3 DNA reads TGCAGTGCTACCCGACAGCCTAGGAGCTCCTACGAGCAGTACTTC. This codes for CSATRQPRSSYEQYF.

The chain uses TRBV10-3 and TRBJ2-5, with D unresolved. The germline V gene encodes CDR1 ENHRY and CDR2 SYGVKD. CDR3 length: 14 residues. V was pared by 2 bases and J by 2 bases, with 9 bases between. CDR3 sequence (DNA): TGTGCCATCAGTGAGGGACGAGGACAAGAGACCCAGTACTTC. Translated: CAISEGRGQETQYF.

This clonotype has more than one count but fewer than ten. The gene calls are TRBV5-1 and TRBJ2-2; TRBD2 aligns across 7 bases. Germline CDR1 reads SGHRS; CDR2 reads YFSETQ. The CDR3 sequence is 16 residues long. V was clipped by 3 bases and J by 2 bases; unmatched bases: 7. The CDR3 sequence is CASSYRGTTNTGELFF. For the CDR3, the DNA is TGCGCCAGCAGCTACCGGGGGACTACTAACACCGGGGAGCTGTTTTTT.

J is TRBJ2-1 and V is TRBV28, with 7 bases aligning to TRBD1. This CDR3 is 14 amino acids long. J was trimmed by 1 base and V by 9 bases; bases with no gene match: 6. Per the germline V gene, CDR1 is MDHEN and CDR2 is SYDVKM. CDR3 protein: CASNRGGSYNEQFF. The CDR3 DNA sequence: TGTGCCAGTAACAGGGGTGGGTCCTACAATGAGCAGTTCTTC.

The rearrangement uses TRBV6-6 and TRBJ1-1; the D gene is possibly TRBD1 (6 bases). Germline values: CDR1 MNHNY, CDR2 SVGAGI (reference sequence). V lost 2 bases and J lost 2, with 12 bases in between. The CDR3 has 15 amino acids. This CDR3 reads CASSYPGQKNTEAFF. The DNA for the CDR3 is TGTGCCAGCAGTTACCCGGGACAAAAAAACACTGAAGCTTTCTTT.

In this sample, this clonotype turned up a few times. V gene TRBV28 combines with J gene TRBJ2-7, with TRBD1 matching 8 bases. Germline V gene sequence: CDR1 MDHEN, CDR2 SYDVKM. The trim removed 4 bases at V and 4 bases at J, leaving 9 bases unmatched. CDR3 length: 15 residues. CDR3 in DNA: TGTGCCAGCAGTTCCCATTCAGGGGGCTTGTACGAGCAGTACTTC. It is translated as CASSSHSGGLYEQYF.

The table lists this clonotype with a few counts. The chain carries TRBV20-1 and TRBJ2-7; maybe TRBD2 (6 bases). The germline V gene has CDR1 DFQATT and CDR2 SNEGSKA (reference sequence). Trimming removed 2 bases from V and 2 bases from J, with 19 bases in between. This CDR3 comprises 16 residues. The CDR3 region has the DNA TGCAGTGCTAGATGGACAAGAGTGGGACTTACCTACGAGCAGTACTTC. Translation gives CSARWTRVGLTYEQYF.

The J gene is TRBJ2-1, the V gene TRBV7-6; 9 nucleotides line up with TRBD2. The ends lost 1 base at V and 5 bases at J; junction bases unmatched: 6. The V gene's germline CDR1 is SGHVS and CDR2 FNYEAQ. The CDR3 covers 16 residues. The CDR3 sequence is CASSLGPGLANNEQFF. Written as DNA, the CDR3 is TGTGCCAGCAGCTTAGGGCCGGGACTAGCCAACAATGAGCAGTTCTTC.

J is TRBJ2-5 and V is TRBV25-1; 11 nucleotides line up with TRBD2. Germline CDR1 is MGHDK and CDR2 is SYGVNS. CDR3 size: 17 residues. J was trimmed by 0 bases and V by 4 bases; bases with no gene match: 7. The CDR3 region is CASSAPTSGRHQETQYF. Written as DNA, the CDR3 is TGTGCCAGCAGTGCCCCCACTAGCGGGAGACACCAAGAGACCCAGTACTTC.

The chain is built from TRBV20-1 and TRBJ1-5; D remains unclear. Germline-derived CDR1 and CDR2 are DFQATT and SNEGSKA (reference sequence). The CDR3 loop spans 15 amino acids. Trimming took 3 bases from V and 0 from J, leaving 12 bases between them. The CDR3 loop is CSASRGGYSNQPQHF. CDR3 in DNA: TGCAGTGCTAGTAGAGGAGGGTATAGCAATCAGCCCCAGCATTTT.

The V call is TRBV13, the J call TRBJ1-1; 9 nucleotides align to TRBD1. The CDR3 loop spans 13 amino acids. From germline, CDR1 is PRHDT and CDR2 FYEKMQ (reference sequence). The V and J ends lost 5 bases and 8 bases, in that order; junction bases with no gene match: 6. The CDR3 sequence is CASSPGTGLEAFF. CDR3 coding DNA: TGTGCCAGCAGCCCCGGGACAGGGCTAGAAGCTTTCTTT.

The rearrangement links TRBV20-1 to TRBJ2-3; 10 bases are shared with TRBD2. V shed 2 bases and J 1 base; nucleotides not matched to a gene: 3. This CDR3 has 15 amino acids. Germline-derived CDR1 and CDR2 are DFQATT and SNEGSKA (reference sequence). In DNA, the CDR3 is TGCAGTGCTAGACCCGGGACTAGCGGCACAGATACGCAGTATTTT. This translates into CSARPGTSGTDTQYF.

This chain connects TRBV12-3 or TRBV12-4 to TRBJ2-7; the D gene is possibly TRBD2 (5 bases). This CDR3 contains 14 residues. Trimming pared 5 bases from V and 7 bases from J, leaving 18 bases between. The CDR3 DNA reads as TGTGCCAGCAGTCCCTGGACTGGTCCCAATGAGCAGTACTTC. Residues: CASSPWTGPNEQYF.

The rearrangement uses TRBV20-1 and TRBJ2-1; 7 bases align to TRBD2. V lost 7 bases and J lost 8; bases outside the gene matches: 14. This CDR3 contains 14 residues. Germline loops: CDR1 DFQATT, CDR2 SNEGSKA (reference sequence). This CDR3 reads CSGEVAGEFHEQFF. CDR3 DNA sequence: TGCAGTGGAGAGGTTGCGGGAGAATTCCATGAGCAGTTCTTC.

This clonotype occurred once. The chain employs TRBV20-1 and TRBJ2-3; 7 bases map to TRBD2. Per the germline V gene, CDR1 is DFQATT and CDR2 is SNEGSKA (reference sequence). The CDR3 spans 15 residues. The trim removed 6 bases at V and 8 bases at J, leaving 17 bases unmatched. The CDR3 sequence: CSAHPPTSTRGTQYF. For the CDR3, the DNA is TGCAGTGCCCACCCACCGACTAGCACCCGGGGTACGCAGTATTTT.

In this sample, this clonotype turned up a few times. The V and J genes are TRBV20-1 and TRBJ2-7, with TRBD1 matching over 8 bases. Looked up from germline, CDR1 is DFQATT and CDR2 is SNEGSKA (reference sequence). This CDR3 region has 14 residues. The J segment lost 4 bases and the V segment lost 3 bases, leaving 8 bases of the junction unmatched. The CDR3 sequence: CSARGQGALYEQYF. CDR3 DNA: TGCAGTGCTAGGGGCCAGGGGGCTCTATACGAGCAGTACTTC.

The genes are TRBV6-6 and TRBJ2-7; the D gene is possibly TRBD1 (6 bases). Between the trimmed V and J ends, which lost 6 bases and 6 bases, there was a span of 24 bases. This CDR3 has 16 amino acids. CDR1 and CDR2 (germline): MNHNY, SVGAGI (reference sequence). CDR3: CASSEQGVVILFEQYF. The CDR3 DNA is TGTGCCAGCAGCGAACAGGGCGTAGTAATCCTATTCGAGCAGTACTTC.

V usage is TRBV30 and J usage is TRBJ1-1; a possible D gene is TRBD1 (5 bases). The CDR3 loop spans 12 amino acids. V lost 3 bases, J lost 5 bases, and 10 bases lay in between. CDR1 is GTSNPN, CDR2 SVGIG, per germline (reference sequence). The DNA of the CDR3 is TGTGCCTGGAGCAGGGAGGGAACTGAAGCTTTCTTT. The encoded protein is CAWSREGTEAFF.